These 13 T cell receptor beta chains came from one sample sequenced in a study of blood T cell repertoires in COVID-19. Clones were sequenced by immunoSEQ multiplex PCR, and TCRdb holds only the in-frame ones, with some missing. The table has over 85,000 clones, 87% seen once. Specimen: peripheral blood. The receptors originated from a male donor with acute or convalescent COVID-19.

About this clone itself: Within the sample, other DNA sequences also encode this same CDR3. The CDR3 protein is CASSLPPYAGGPNEQFF. CDR3 nucleotide sequence: TGTGCCAGCAGCTTGCCCCCATACGCGGGGGGTCCTAATGAGCAGTTCTTC. This chain joins TRBV5-6 and TRBJ2-1, with 8 nucleotides matching TRBD2. Germline-derived CDR1 and CDR2 are SGHDT and YYEEEE. Unmatched junction bases numbered 13, after V lost 1 base and J lost 7 bases. The CDR3 contains 17 residues. Variable domain in full (rest from reference TRBV5-6 and TRBJ2-1): DAGVTQSPTHLIKTRGQQVTLRCSPKSGHDTVSWYQQALGQGPQFIFQYYEEEERQRGNFPDRFSGHQFPNYSSELNVNALLLGDSALYLCASSLPPYAGGPNEQFFGPGTRLTVL.

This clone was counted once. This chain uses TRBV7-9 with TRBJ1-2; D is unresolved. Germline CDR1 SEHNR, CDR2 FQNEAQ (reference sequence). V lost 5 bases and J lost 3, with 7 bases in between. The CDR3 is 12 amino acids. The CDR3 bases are TGTGCCAGCAGCCCCGGGGACTATGGCTACACCTTC. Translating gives CASSPGDYGYTF.

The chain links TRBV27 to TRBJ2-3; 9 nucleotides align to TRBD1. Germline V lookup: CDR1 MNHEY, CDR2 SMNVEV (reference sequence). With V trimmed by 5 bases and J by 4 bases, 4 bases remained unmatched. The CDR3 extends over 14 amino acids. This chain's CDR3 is CASSGWTGADTQYF. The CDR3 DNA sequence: TGTGCCAGCAGTGGTTGGACAGGGGCAGATACGCAGTATTTT.

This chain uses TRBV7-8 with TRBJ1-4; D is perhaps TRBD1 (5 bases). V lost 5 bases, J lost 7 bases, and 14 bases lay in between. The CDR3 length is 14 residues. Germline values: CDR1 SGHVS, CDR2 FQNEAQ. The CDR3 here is CASSHGGEGEKLFF. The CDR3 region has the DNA TGTGCCAGCAGCCACGGGGGGGAAGGTGAAAAACTGTTTTTT. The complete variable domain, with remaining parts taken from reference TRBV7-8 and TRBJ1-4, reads GAGVSQSPRYKVAKRGQDVALRCDPISGHVSLFWYQQALGQGPEFLTYFQNEAQLDKSGLPSDRFFAERPEGSVSTLKIQRTQQEDSAVYLCASSHGGEGEKLFFGSGTQLSVL.

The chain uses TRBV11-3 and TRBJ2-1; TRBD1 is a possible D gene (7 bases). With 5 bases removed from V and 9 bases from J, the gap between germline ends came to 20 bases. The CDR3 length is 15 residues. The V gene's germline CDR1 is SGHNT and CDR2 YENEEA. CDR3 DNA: TGTGCCAGCAGCAGGGGGCCCACTAGCATCGGTGAGCAGTTCTTC. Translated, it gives CASSRGPTSIGEQFF.

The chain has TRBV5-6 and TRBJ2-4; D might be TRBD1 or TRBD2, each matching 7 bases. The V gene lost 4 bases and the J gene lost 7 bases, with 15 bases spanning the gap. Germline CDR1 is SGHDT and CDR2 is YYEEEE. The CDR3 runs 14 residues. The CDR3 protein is CASSMGGTENIQYF. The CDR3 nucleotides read TGTGCCAGCAGCATGGGAGGGACAGAGAACATTCAGTACTTC.

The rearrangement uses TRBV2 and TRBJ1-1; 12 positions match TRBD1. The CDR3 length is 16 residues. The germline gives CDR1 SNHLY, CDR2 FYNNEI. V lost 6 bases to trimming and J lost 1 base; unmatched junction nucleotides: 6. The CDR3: CASSTGTGGSNTEAFF. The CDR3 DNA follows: TGTGCCAGCAGCACCGGGACAGGGGGCTCGAACACTGAAGCTTTCTTT.

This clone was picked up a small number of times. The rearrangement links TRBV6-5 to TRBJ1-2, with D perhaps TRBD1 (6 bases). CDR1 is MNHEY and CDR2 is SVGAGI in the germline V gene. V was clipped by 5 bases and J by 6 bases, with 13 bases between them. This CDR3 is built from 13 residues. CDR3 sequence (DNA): TGTGCCAGCAGTCCCCGGGGGGGGCATGGCTACACCTTC. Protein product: CASSPRGGHGYTF.

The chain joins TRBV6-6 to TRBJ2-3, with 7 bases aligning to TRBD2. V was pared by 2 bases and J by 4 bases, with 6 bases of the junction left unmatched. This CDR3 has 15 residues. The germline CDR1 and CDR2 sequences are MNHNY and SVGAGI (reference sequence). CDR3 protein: CASSYVAGVSDTQYF. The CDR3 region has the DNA TGTGCCAGCAGTTACGTGGCGGGGGTTTCAGATACGCAGTATTTT.

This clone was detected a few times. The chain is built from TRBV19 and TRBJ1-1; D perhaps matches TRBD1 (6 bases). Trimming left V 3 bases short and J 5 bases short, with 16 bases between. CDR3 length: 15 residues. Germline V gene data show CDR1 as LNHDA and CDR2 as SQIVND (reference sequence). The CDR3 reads CASSIETGRGTEAFF. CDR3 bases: TGTGCCAGTAGTATCGAAACAGGGAGGGGAACTGAAGCTTTCTTT. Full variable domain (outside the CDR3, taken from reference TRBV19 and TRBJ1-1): DGGITQSPKYLFRKEGQNVTLSCEQNLNHDAMYWYRQDPGQGLRLIYYSQIVNDFQKGDIAEGYSVSREKKESFPLTVTSAQKNPTAFYLCASSIETGRGTEAFFGQGTRLTVV.

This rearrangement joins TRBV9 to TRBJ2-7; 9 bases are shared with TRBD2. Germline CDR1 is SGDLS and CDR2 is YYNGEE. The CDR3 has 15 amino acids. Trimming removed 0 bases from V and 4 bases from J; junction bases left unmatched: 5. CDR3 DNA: TGTGCCAGCAGCGTAGGTCCTAGCGGGGTGTACGAGCAGTACTTC. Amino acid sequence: CASSVGPSGVYEQYF.

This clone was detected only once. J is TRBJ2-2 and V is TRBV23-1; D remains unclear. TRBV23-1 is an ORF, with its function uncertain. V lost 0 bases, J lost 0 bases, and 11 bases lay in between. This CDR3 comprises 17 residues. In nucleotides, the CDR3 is TGCGCCAGCAGTCAATCGGCCGGAGAAACGAACACCGGGGAGCTGTTTTTT. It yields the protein CASSQSAGETNTGELFF.

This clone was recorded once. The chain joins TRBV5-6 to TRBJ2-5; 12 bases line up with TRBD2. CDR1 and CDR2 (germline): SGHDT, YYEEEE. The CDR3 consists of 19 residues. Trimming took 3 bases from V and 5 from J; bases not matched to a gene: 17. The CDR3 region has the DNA TGTGCCAGCAGCTGGTCTCTAGCGGGGGGGCTCACCGGCGGGGAGACCCAGTACTTC. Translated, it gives CASSWSLAGGLTGGETQYF.